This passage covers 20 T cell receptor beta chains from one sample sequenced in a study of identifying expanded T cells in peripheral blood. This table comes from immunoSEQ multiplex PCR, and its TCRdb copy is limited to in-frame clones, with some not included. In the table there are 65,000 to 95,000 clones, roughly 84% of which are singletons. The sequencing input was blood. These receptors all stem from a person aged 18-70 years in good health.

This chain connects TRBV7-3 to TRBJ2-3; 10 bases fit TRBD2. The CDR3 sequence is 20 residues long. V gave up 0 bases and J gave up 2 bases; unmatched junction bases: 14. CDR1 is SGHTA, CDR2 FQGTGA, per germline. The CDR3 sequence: CASSLTQRGILAGNTDTQYF. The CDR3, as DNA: TGTGCCAGCAGCTTAACCCAGAGGGGGATACTAGCGGGAAACACAGATACGCAGTATTTT.

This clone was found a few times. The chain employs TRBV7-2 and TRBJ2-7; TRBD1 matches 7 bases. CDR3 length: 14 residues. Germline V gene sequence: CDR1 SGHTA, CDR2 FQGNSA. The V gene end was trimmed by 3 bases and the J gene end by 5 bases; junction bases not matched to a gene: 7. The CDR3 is CASSLNPRGNEQYF. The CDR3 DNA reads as TGTGCCAGCAGCTTGAACCCCAGGGGGAACGAGCAGTACTTC.

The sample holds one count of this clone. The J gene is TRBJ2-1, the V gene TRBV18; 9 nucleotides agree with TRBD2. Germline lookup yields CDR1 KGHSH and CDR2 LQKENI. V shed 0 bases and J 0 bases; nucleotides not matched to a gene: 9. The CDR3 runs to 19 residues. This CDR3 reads CASSPPNRLAGSSYNEQFF. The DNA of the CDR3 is TGTGCCAGCTCACCACCGAATCGGCTAGCGGGGTCCTCCTACAATGAGCAGTTCTTC.

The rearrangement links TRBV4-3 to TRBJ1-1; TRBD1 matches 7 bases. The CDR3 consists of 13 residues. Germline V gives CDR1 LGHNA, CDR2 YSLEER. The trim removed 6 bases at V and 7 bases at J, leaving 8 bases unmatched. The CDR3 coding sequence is TGCGCCAGCAGACGTACCCGGGACAGTGAAGCTTTCTTT. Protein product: CASRRTRDSEAFF.

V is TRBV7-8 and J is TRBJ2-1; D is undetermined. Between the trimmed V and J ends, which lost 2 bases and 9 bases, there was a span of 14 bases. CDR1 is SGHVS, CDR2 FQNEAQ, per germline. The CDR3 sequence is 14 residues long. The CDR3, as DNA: TGTGCCAGCAGCTTAAGCGCTACTCCATCTGAGCAGTTCTTC. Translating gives CASSLSATPSEQFF.

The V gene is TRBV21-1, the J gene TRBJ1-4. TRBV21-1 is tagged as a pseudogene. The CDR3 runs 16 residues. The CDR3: CASSNDIGDPNEKLFF. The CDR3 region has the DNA TGTGCCAGCAGCAATGATATAGGGGACCCTAATGAAAAACTGTTTTTT.

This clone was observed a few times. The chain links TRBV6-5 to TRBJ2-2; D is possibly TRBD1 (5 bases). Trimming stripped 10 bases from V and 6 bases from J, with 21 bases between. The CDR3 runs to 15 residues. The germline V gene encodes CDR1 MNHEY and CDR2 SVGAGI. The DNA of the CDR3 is TGTGCCACCAAGCTCCGGACATTATTTGCCGGGGAGCTGTTTTTT. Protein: CATKLRTLFAGELFF.

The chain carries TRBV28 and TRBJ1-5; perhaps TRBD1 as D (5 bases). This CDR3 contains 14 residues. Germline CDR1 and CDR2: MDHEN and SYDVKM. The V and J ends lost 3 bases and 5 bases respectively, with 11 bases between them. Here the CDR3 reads CASSLGDLDQPQHF. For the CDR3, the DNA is TGTGCCAGCAGTTTGGGGGATTTAGATCAGCCCCAGCATTTT.

CDR3 DNA sequence: TGTGCCAGTAGTAGGGGACTCACCGGGGAGCTGTTTTTT. Translating gives CASSRGLTGELFF. J is TRBJ2-2 and V is TRBV19, with D perhaps TRBD2 (6 bases). The CDR3 consists of 13 residues. Per germline, CDR1 LNHDA and CDR2 SQIVND (reference sequence). Trimming pared 4 bases from V and 4 bases from J, leaving 7 bases between.

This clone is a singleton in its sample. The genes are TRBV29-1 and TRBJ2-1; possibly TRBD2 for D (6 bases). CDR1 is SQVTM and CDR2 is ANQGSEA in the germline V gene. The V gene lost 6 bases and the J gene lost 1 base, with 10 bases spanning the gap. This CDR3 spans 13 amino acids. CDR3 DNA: TGCAGCGTCGCCGGGACTTCCTACAATGAGCAGTTCTTC. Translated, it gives CSVAGTSYNEQFF.

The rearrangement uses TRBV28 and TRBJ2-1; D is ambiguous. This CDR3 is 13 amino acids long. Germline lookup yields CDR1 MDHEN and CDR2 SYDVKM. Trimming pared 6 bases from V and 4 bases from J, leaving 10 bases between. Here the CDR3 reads CASRRQSYNEQFF. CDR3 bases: TGTGCCAGCAGGCGGCAGTCATACAATGAGCAGTTCTTC.

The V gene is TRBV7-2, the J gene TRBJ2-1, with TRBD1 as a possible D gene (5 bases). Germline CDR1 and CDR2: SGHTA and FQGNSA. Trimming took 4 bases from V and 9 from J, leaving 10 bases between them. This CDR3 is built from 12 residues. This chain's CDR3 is CASSSDIGEQFF. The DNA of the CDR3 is TGTGCCAGCAGCTCGGACATTGGTGAGCAGTTCTTC. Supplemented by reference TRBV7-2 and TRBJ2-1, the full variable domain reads GAGVSQSPSNKVTEKGKDVELRCDPISGHTALYWYRQSLGQGLEFLIYFQGNSAPDKSGLPSDRFSAERTGGSVSTLTIQRTQQEDSAVYLCASSSDIGEQFFGPGTRLTVL.

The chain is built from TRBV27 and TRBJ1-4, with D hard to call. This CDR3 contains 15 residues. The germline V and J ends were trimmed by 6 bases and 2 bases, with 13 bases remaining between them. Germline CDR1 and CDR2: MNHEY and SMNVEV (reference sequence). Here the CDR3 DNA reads TGTGCCAGCAGGCCCCCCGGGCCTACTAATGAAAAACTGTTTTTT. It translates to CASRPPGPTNEKLFF. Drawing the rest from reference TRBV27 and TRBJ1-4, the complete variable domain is EAQVTQNPRYLITVTGKKLTVTCSQNMNHEYMSWYRQDPGLGLRQIYYSMNVEVTDKGDVPEGYKVSRKEKRNFPLILESPSPNQTSLYFCASRPPGPTNEKLFFGSGTQLSVL.

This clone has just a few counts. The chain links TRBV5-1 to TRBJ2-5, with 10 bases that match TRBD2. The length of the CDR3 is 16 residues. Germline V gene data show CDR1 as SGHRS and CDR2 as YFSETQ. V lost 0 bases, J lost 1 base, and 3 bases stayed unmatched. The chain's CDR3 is CASSLGGTSAQETQYF. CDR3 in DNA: TGCGCCAGCAGCTTGGGGGGGACTAGCGCCCAAGAGACCCAGTACTTC.

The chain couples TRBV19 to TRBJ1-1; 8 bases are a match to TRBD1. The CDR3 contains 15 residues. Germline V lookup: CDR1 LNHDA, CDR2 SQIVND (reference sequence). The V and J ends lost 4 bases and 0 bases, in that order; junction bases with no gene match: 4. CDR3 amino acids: CASSTRQGMNTEAFF. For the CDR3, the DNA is TGTGCCAGTAGTACACGACAGGGGATGAACACTGAAGCTTTCTTT.

The CDR3 DNA reads as TGTGCCAGCAGTCGGGAGGACAGGAACGAGCAGTACTTC. Translation gives CASSREDRNEQYF. The rearrangement uses TRBV5-4 and TRBJ2-7; TRBD1 or TRBD2 may be the D gene (7 bases each). Trimming shortened V by 5 bases and J by 5 bases, and 14 bases separated the two germline ends. The CDR3 runs 13 residues. CDR1 SGHNT and CDR2 YYREEE come from the germline V gene (reference sequence).

CDR3 region: CASSVRPPYNEQFF. CDR3 bases: TGTGCCAGTAGTGTTAGGCCGCCTTACAATGAGCAGTTCTTC. This rearrangement joins TRBV19 to TRBJ2-1; D gene unclear. Germline CDR1 is LNHDA and CDR2 is SQIVND (reference sequence). The CDR3 totals 14 residues. V was shortened by 5 bases and J by 4 bases, with 12 bases between the two germline ends.

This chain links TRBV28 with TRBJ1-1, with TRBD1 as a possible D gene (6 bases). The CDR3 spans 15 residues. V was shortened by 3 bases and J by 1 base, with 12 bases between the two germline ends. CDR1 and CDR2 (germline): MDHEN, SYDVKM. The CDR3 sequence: CASSFLTGWNTEAFF. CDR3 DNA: TGTGCCAGCAGTTTCTTGACAGGTTGGAACACTGAAGCTTTCTTT.

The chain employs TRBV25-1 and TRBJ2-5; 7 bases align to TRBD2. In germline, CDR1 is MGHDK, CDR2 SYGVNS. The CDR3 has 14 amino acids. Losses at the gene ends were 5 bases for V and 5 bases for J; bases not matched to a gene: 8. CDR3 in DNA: TGTGCCAGCAGTACTAGCGCGAGTAGGGAGACCCAGTACTTC. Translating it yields CASSTSASRETQYF.

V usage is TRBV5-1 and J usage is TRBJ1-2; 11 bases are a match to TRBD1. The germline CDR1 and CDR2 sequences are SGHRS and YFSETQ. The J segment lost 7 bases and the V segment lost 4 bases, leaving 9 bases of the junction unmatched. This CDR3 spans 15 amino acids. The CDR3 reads CASSPGTGGRSGYTF. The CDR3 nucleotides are TGCGCCAGCAGCCCCGGGACAGGGGGGCGAAGTGGCTACACCTTC.